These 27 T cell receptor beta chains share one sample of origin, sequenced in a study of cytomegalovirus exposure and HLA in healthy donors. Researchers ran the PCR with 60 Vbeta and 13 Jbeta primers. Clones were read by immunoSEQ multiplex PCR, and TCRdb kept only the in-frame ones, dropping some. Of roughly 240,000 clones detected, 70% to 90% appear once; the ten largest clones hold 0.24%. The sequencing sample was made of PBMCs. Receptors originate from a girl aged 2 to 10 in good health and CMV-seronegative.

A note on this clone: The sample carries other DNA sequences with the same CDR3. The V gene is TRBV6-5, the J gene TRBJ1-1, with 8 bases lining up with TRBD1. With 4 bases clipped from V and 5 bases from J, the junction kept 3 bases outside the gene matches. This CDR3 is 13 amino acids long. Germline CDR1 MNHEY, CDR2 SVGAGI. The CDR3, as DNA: TGTGCCAGCAGTTTAACAGGGGGGACTGAAGCTTTCTTT. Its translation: CASSLTGGTEAFF.

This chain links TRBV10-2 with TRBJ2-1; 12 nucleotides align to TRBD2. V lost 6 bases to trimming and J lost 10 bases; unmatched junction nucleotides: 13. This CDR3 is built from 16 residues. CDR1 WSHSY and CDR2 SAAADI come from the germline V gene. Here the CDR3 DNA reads TGCGCCAGCAGAAGACTAGCGGGAGCCTCCTTCGGGGAGCAGTTCTTC. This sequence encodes CASRRLAGASFGEQFF.

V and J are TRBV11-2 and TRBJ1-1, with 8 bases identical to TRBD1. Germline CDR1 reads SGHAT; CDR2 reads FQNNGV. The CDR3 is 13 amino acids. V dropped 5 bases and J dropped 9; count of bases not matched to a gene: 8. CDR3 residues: CASSPWTGTKAFF. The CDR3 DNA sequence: TGTGCCAGCAGCCCATGGACAGGGACTAAAGCTTTCTTT.

CDR3 bases: TGTGCCAGCAGAGGTAGCGGGGGGGCTCCTACTACGCAGTATTTT. It encodes CASRGSGGAPTTQYF. The V and J genes are TRBV6-1 and TRBJ2-3; TRBD2 matches at 11 bases. The CDR3 is made up of 15 amino acids. V shed 6 bases, J shed 8 bases, and the junction held 10 bases outside the gene matches. Germline V gene lookup returns CDR1 MNHNS and CDR2 SASEGT.

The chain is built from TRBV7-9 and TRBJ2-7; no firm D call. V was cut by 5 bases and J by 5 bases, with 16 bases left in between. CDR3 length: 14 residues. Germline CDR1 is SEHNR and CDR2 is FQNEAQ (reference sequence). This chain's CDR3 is CASSVSEVIHEQYF. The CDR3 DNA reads TGTGCCAGCAGCGTAAGTGAGGTCATCCACGAGCAGTACTTC.

CDR3 sequence (DNA): TGTGCCAGCAGTCAGGTTTCCTATAATTCACCCCTCCACTTT. This translates into CASSQVSYNSPLHF. The V and J genes are TRBV7-9 and TRBJ1-6; D is uncertain. V lost 6 bases to trimming and J lost 1 base, with 7 bases between them. Germline CDR1 and CDR2: SEHNR and FQNEAQ (reference sequence). The CDR3 has 14 amino acids.

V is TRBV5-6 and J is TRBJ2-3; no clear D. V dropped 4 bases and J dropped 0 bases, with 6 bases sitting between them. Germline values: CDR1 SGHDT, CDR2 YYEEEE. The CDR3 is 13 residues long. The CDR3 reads CASSLSSTDTQYF. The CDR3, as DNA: TGTGCCAGCAGCCTGTCTAGCACAGATACGCAGTATTTT.

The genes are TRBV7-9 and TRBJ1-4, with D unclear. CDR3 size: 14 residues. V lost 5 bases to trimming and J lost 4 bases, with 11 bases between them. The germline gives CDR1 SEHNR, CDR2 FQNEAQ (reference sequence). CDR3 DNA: TGTGCCAGCAGCCCGCGGGCCAATAATGAAAAACTGTTTTTT. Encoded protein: CASSPRANNEKLFF.

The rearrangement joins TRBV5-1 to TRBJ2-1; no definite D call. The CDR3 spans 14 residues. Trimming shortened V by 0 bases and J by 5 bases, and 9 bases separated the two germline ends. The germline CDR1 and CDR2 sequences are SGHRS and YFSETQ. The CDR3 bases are TGCGCCAGCAGCTTGGTTACCCTAAACAATGAGCAGTTCTTC. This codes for CASSLVTLNNEQFF.

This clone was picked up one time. The CDR3 region is CASSATRVAKNIQYF. CDR3 DNA: TGTGCCAGCAGTGCCACCAGGGTAGCCAAAAACATTCAGTACTTC. This chain connects TRBV2 to TRBJ2-4, with D possibly being TRBD1 (5 bases). The CDR3 is made up of 15 amino acids. Germline lookup yields CDR1 SNHLY and CDR2 FYNNEI. The ends were cut back, 4 bases at V and 0 bases at J, with 10 bases in the middle. The full variable domain, rest sourced from reference TRBV2 and TRBJ2-4, is EPEVTQTPSHQVTQMGQEVILRCVPISNHLYFYWYRQILGQKVEFLVSFYNNEISEKSEIFDDQFSVERPDGSNFTLKIRSTKLEDSAMYFCASSATRVAKNIQYFGAGTRLSVL.

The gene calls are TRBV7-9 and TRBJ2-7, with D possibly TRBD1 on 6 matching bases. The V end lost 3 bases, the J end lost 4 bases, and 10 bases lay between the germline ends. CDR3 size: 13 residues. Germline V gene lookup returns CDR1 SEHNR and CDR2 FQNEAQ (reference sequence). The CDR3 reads CASSFQGLYEQYF. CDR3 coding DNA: TGTGCCAGCAGCTTCCAGGGGCTATACGAGCAGTACTTC.

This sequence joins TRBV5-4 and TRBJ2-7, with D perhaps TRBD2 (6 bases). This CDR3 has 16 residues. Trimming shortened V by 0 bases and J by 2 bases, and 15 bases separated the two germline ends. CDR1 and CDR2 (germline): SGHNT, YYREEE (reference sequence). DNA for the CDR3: TGTGCCAGCAGCTTGGCCAGGGACTCCAAAACCTACGAGCAGTACTTC. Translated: CASSLARDSKTYEQYF.

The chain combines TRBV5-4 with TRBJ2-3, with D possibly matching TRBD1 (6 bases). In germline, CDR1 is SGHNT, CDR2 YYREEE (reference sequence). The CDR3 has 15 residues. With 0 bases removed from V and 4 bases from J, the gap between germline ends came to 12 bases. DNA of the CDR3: TGTGCCAGCAGCTTGGCCATACAGGGCCCAGATACGCAGTATTTT. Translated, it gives CASSLAIQGPDTQYF.

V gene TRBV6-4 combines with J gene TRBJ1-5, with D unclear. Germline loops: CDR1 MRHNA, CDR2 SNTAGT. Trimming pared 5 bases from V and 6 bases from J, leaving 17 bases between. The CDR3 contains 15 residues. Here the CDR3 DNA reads TGTGCCAGCAGTTATATGACTTTAATCAGTCAGCCCCAGCATTTT. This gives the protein CASSYMTLISQPQHF.

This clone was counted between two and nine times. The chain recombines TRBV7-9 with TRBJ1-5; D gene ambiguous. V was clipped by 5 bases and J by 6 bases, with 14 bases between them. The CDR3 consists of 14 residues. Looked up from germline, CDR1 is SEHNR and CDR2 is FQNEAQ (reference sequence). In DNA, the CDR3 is TGTGCCAGCAGCAAAGCCCCTTCCACTCAGCCCCAGCATTTT. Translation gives CASSKAPSTQPQHF.

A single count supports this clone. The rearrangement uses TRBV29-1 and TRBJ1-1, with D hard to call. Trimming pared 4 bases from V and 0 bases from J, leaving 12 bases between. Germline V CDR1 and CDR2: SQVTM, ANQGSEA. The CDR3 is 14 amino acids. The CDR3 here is CSVAKGGLNTEAFF. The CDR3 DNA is TGCAGCGTTGCGAAGGGAGGGTTGAACACTGAAGCTTTCTTT.

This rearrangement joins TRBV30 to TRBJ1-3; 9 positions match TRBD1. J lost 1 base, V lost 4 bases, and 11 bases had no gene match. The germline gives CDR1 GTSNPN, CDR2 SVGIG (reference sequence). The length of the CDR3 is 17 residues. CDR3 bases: TGTGCCTGGACGGCCGATACAGGGGGCGCATCTGGAAACACCATATATTTT. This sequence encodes CAWTADTGGASGNTIYF.

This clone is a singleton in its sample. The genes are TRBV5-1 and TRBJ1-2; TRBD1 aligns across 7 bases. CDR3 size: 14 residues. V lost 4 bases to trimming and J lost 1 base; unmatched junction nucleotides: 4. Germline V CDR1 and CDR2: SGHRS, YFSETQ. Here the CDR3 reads CASSVDRVNYGYTF. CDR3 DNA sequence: TGCGCCAGCAGCGTAGACAGGGTTAACTATGGCTACACCTTC.

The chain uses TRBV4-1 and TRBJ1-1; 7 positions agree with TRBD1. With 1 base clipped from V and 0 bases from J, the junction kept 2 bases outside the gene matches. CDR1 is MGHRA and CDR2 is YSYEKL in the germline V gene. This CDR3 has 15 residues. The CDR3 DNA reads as TGCGCCAGCAGCCAAGGCAGGGGGATGAACACTGAAGCTTTCTTT. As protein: CASSQGRGMNTEAFF.

CDR3 loop: CAWSLNENVLTF. CDR3 in DNA: TGTGCCTGGAGTCTGAATGAGAACGTCCTGACTTTC. The V call is TRBV30, the J call TRBJ2-6; D call uncertain. The CDR3 has 12 amino acids. CDR1 and CDR2 (germline): GTSNPN, SVGIG (reference sequence). V lost 2 bases to trimming and J lost 10 bases, with 9 bases between them.

The CDR3 is CASSLASASANYGYTF. In nucleotides, the CDR3 is TGTGCCAGCAGCTTAGCGTCTGCGTCGGCTAACTATGGCTACACCTTC. The chain employs TRBV7-6 and TRBJ1-2; D uncertain. The germline V gene encodes CDR1 SGHVS and CDR2 FNYEAQ. The V gene lost 0 bases and the J gene lost 0 bases, with 11 bases spanning the gap. This CDR3 is built from 16 residues.

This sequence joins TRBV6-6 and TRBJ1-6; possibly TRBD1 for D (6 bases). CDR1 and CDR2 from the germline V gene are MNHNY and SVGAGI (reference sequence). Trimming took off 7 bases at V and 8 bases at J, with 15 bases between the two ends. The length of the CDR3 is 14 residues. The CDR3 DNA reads TGTGCCAGCACCCGGACAGATTTTTATTCACCCCTCCACTTT. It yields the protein CASTRTDFYSPLHF.

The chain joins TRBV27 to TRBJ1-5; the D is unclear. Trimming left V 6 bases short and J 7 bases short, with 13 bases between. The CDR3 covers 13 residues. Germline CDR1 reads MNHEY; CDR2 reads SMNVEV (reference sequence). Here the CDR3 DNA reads TGTGCCAGCAGCCAACACAGAGCCCAGCCCCAGCATTTT. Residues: CASSQHRAQPQHF.

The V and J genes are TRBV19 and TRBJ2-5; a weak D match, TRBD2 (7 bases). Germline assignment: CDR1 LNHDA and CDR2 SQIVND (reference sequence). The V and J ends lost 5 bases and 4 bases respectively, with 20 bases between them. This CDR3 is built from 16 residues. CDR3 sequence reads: CASSRGILRGAETQYF. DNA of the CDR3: TGTGCCAGTAGTCGCGGGATTTTACGGGGGGCAGAGACCCAGTACTTC.

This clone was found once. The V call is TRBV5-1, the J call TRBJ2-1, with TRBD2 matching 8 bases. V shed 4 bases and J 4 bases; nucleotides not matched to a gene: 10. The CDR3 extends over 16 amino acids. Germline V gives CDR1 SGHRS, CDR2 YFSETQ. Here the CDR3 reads CASSQSGSLLYNEQFF. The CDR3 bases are TGCGCCAGCAGCCAAAGCGGGAGTCTTCTATACAATGAGCAGTTCTTC.

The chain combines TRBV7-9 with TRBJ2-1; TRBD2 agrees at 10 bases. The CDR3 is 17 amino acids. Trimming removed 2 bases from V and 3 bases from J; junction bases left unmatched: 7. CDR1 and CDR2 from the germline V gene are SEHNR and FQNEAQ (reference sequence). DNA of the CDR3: TGTGCCAGCAGCTTAAGACTAGCGGGCACCTTCTACAATGAGCAGTTCTTC. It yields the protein CASSLRLAGTFYNEQFF.

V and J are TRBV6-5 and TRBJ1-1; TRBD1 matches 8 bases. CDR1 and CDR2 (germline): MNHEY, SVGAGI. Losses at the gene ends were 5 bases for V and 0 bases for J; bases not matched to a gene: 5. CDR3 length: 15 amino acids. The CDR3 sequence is CASSPTGDMNTEAFF. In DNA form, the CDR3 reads TGTGCCAGCAGTCCGACAGGGGACATGAACACTGAAGCTTTCTTT.